Sequencing of this T cell receptor beta chain was carried out in a study of blood T cells in healthy people across ages. Study-wide points: Aged donors had fewer naive CD4+ cells and lower diversity than long-lived donors.

This clonotype has only a few counts. Antigen unknown. Primed by a sample-barcoded 5' primer and a J-beta primer mix, a second PCR proceeded for roughly 6 to 12 cycles. Via MiXCR, TCRdb re-called the 5' RACE reads, giving one row per CDR3 protein. The sample has about 1.1 million distinct CDR3 sequences, more than 30% seen once; the top ten hold around 13%. The CDR3 is 17 residues long. Specimen: blood. V is TRBV21-1 and J is TRBJ2-7; TRBD2, the table's D call, lacks a check against the DNA. TRBV21-1 is reported as a pseudogene. The TCR sequence derives from a man between 18 and 29 years old in good health. CDR3 DNA sequence: TGTGCCAGCAGCCCTCTACTGGGACTCCATTCTCCTTACGAGCAGTACTTC. Residues: CASSPLLGLHSPYEQYF.